A single T cell receptor beta chain is shown here with its context. TCRdb's table, derived via immunoSEQ multiplex PCR, lists solely in-frame clones and lacks some. The repertoire has under 70,000 clones, less than 75% of them found once; the top ten carry about 15%. The data derive from a study of blood T cell repertoires in COVID-19. The wider study: PBMCs, B-cell-depleted T cells, or T cells were the source of the cDNA or gDNA that made up the material.

Source material: peripheral blood. This TCR derives from a woman aged 70-85 years with acute or convalescent COVID-19.

The CDR3: CASRLELGGNSPLHF. CDR3 bases: TGTGCCAGCAGATTGGAGCTGGGAGGGAATTCACCCCTCCACTTT. This chain connects TRBV6-5 to TRBJ1-6; D gene unclear. Germline V gene data show CDR1 as MNHEY and CDR2 as SVGAGI. The CDR3 consists of 15 residues. The V end was cut by 6 bases, the J end by 7 bases, with 16 bases between.